The 5 T cell receptor beta chains listed next were all sequenced from one sample in a study of T cell changes during pregnancy in multiple sclerosis. TCRdb's table, derived via immunoSEQ multiplex PCR, lists solely in-frame clones and lacks some. The sample holds approximately 52,000 clones, roughly 90% seen once. The sequences come from CD4+ T cells from peripheral blood mononuclear cells, collected after pregnancy. These receptors all stem from a female donor with multiple sclerosis, enrolled in a pregnancy study.

CDR3 DNA sequence: TGTGCCAGCAGCGGGTACCAGCGGGGCACCGGGGAGCTGTTTTTT. Its translation is CASSGYQRGTGELFF. The rearrangement joins TRBV2 to TRBJ2-2; 7 bases are shared with TRBD2. The trim removed 6 bases at V and 4 bases at J, leaving 8 bases unmatched. Looked up from germline, CDR1 is SNHLY and CDR2 is FYNNEI. This CDR3 has 15 amino acids.

The rearrangement uses TRBV7-3 and TRBJ1-1; D might be TRBD1 (5 bases). V was cut by 1 base and J by 3 bases, with 6 bases left in between. Per the germline V gene, CDR1 is SGHTA and CDR2 is FQGTGA. CDR3 size: 13 residues. CDR3 in amino acids: CASSLIGDTEAFF. In DNA form, the CDR3 reads TGTGCCAGCAGCTTAATAGGGGACACTGAAGCTTTCTTT.

The chain is built from TRBV5-1 and TRBJ2-4; D is possibly TRBD2 (7 bases). The V and J ends lost 4 bases and 5 bases respectively, with 16 bases between them. The CDR3 runs 15 residues. Germline V gene sequence: CDR1 SGHRS, CDR2 YFSETQ. CDR3 bases: TGCGCCAGCAGCCCGGGGGGCGGGGGTGAAAACATTCAGTACTTC. It encodes CASSPGGGGENIQYF.

The J gene is TRBJ2-7, the V gene TRBV10-3; the match to TRBD1 covers 7 bases. CDR1 is ENHRY, CDR2 SYGVKD, per germline. After removal of 1 base from V and 0 bases from J, the junction contained 6 bases not matched to a gene. This CDR3 region has 16 residues. The CDR3 bases are TGTGCCATCAGTGAGTTTCCGGGACAGAACTCCTACGAGCAGTACTTC. Translating gives CAISEFPGQNSYEQYF.

The chain couples TRBV5-1 to TRBJ2-1; 9 bases match TRBD1. CDR1 is SGHRS, CDR2 YFSETQ, per germline. The CDR3 runs 16 residues. V dropped 3 bases and J dropped 5; count of bases not matched to a gene: 9. The CDR3 DNA sequence: TGCGCCAGCAGCTCGACACAGGGGGCGCAGAACAATGAGCAGTTCTTC. The encoded protein is CASSSTQGAQNNEQFF.